The 26 T cell receptor beta chains given below trace back to one sample, sequenced in a study of regulatory T cells in long-lasting Graves disease. Assembly of TCR beta libraries relied on iRepertoire HTBI primers together with Arm-PCR of CDR3 regions. TCRdb reanalysed the multiplex PCR reads using MiXCR and keeps one entry per CDR3 protein. The data contain about 400,000 distinct CDR3 sequences, about a sixth of them singletons. This sample's time point: newly diagnosed GD, antithyroid drugs for less than 3 months. PBMC RNA was the source of the TCR library. Sequencing used peripheral blood mononuclear cells (PBMCs), obtained at new diagnosis, from a patient treated with antithyroid drugs. The receptors here all came from a female donor with Graves disease.

The chain uses TRBV6-2 or TRBV6-3 and TRBJ2-3; D not certain. Deletions cut 5 bases from V and 15 bases from J, with 18 bases between. Germline V gene lookup returns CDR1 MNHEY and CDR2 SVGEGT. This CDR3 is 12 amino acids long. CDR3: CASSDKARPRYF. In nucleotides, the CDR3 is TGTGCCAGCAGTGATAAGGCCCGCCCACGATATTTT.

This clonotype turned up a few times. This chain joins TRBV29-1 and TRBJ2-7; D perhaps matches TRBD2 (5 bases). CDR3 size: 13 residues. The germline gives CDR1 SQVTM, CDR2 ANQGSEA. Deletions cut 7 bases from V and 3 bases from J, with 16 bases between. CDR3 DNA sequence: TGCAGCGGTCTAGACGGGAAGGGCTACGAGCAGTACTTC. Residues: CSGLDGKGYEQYF.

This clonotype was observed many times. The rearrangement uses TRBV6-2 or TRBV6-3 and TRBJ1-1; D call uncertain. The CDR3 has 13 residues. CDR1 MNHEY and CDR2 SVGEGT come from the germline V gene. V lost 4 bases and J 1 base, leaving 7 bases between the germline ends. This CDR3 is CASSFLENTEAFF. CDR3 DNA sequence: TGTGCCAGCAGTTTCTTAGAGAACACTGAAGCTTTCTTT.

This clonotype was seen at least ten times. The J gene is TRBJ1-1, the V gene TRBV20-1; 10 nucleotides agree with TRBD1. Trimming removed 2 bases from V and 3 bases from J; junction bases left unmatched: 6. The germline CDR1 and CDR2 sequences are DFQATT and SNEGSKA (reference sequence). CDR3 length equals 15 residues. For the CDR3, the DNA is TGCAGTGCTAGAAACCGACAGGGGGCTGACACTGAAGCTTTCTTT. This gives the protein CSARNRQGADTEAFF.

There are many counts of this clonotype. The chain employs TRBV20-1 and TRBJ2-1, with 11 bases that match TRBD2. Germline V lookup: CDR1 DFQATT, CDR2 SNEGSKA (reference sequence). The CDR3 spans 16 residues. V shed 0 bases, J shed 4 bases, and the junction held 5 bases outside the gene matches. The CDR3 here is CSARDLGTSGYNEQFF. The DNA for the CDR3 is TGCAGTGCTAGAGATCTGGGGACTAGCGGTTACAATGAGCAGTTCTTC.

This clonotype was observed many times. The rearrangement uses TRBV20-1 and TRBJ1-1, with 7 bases matching TRBD1. This CDR3 is 16 amino acids long. The germline V gene has CDR1 DFQATT and CDR2 SNEGSKA (reference sequence). The trim removed 3 bases at V and 0 bases at J, leaving 10 bases unmatched. The CDR3 loop is CSARGNTGAMNTEAFF. CDR3 sequence (DNA): TGCAGTGCTAGGGGGAACACAGGGGCGATGAACACTGAAGCTTTCTTT.

The chain combines TRBV20-1 with TRBJ2-3, with D perhaps matching TRBD2 (6 bases). V dropped 0 bases and J dropped 11 bases, with 21 bases sitting between them. The CDR3 length is 15 residues. Per the germline V gene, CDR1 is DFQATT and CDR2 is SNEGSKA (reference sequence). CDR3 DNA: TGCAGTGCTAGAGATCTAGAGCCCCAGCTCGGGGGGCAGTATTTT. Encoded protein: CSARDLEPQLGGQYF.

Ten or more counts support this clonotype. The rearrangement uses TRBV7-2 and TRBJ2-3; 9 bases map to TRBD2. The germline V gene encodes CDR1 SGHTA and CDR2 FQGNSA. This CDR3 region has 17 residues. Trimming at V came to 3 bases and at J to 1 base, leaving 8 bases not matched to a gene. CDR3 DNA sequence: TGTGCCAGCAGCTTCGGCGGGGGGGCCTCCGGCACAGATACGCAGTATTTT. Protein: CASSFGGGASGTDTQYF.

At least ten counts were recorded for this clonotype. The V and J genes are TRBV6-1 and TRBJ1-1; no reliable D call. Per the germline V gene, CDR1 is MNHNS and CDR2 is SASEGT. The CDR3 is made up of 13 amino acids. Trimming left V 5 bases short and J 3 bases short, with 10 bases between. CDR3 bases: TGTGCCAGCAGTCGGTTGAGAGACACTGAAGCTTTCTTT. Protein sequence: CASSRLRDTEAFF.

This clonotype was seen a handful of times. The rearrangement links TRBV7-9 to TRBJ2-3; 7 positions match TRBD2. The CDR3 is 13 amino acids. The trim removed 8 bases at V and 4 bases at J, leaving 6 bases unmatched. CDR1 SEHNR and CDR2 FQNEAQ come from the germline V gene (reference sequence). CDR3: CASFGGRPDTQYF. CDR3 coding DNA: TGTGCCAGCTTTGGCGGGAGACCAGATACGCAGTATTTT.

This clonotype has ten or more counts. The V call is TRBV27, the J call TRBJ1-2, with D uncertain. The CDR3 has 16 residues. Germline CDR1 and CDR2: MNHEY and SMNVEV (reference sequence). The V and J ends lost 3 bases and 2 bases respectively, with 16 bases between them. For the CDR3, the DNA is TGTGCCAGCAGTTTCTACCCTTTCAGTGCGAACTATGGCTACACCTTC. Amino acid sequence: CASSFYPFSANYGYTF.

This clonotype was detected a few times. A much bigger clone sits one base away, suggesting this may be a read error. This chain uses TRBV4-1 with TRBJ1-1; D might be TRBD1 (5 bases). The germline V gene encodes CDR1 MGHRA and CDR2 YSYEKL. V lost 1 base to trimming and J lost 8 bases, with 17 bases between them. The CDR3 runs to 15 residues. CDR3 in amino acids: CASSQGPWARGEAFF. The CDR3 DNA reads as TGCGCCAGCAGCCAAGGGCCTTGGGCCCGGGGGGAAGCTTTCTTT.

This clonotype has ten or more counts. This chain links TRBV5-1 with TRBJ1-3, with D unresolved. This CDR3 is built from 17 residues. Trimming cost V 0 bases and J 0 bases, with 13 bases left between them. Germline V gene data show CDR1 as SGHRS and CDR2 as YFSETQ. The CDR3, as DNA: TGCGCCAGCAGCTTGGACTACACACCGATCTCTGGAAACACCATATATTTT. It encodes CASSLDYTPISGNTIYF.

This clonotype was seen repeatedly, ten times or more. This chain uses TRBV2 with TRBJ2-3; 9 bases fit TRBD2. CDR1 and CDR2 from the germline V gene are SNHLY and FYNNEI. The CDR3 sequence is 15 residues long. V gave up 4 bases and J gave up 4 bases; unmatched junction bases: 6. Written as DNA, the CDR3 is TGTGCCAGCAGTGTGCGGCGGGGGGGCCCAGATACGCAGTATTTT. Residues: CASSVRRGGPDTQYF.

This clonotype was detected ten times or more. This sequence joins TRBV20-1 and TRBJ2-7; 8 bases map to TRBD1. Germline V lookup: CDR1 DFQATT, CDR2 SNEGSKA (reference sequence). The V segment lost 6 bases and the J segment 3 bases; nucleotides outside the gene matches: 7. There are 13 residues in the CDR3. In DNA form, the CDR3 reads TGCAGTGCCGTGCCGGGACAGGACTACGAGCAGTACTTC. As protein: CSAVPGQDYEQYF.

This clonotype showed up many times. The chain combines TRBV7-9 with TRBJ2-3; no reliable D call. The tail of the sequence fits TRBJ2-1 better, so the J call may be wrong. Germline-derived CDR1 and CDR2 are SEHNR and FQNEAQ (reference sequence). The length of the CDR3 is 14 residues. This CDR3 is CASRSPAPDNEQFF. CDR3 in DNA: TGTGCCAGCAGGTCGCCCGCCCCTGACAATGAGCAGTTCTTC.

As for this clonotype: It differs at one base from a far larger clone, so likely a read error. The chain carries TRBV27 and TRBJ1-6, with a tentative D call TRBD1 (5 bases). Germline assignment: CDR1 MNHEY and CDR2 SMNVEV (reference sequence). Trimming left V 4 bases short and J 8 bases short, with 15 bases between. This CDR3 has 15 residues. The CDR3, as DNA: TGTGCCAGCAGTTCAGCCGGGACGGGGGATTCACCCCTCCACTTT. Its protein is CASSSAGTGDSPLHF.

This clonotype was picked up many times. This sequence joins TRBV12-3 or TRBV12-4 and TRBJ2-3, with D perhaps TRBD1 (6 bases). Between the trimmed V and J ends, which lost 3 bases and 0 bases, there was a span of 10 bases. This CDR3 is 15 amino acids long. CDR3 DNA sequence: TGTGCCAGCAGTTTTGATAGGGGGAGCACAGATACGCAGTATTTT. Its protein is CASSFDRGSTDTQYF.

This clonotype was picked up many times. As DNA, the CDR3 is TGTGCCAGCAGTTACGGGATACCGATCCATCAGCCCCAGCATTTT. Amino acids: CASSYGIPIHQPQHF. This sequence joins TRBV6-9 and TRBJ1-5; D remains ambiguous. Germline V gene lookup returns CDR1 MNHGY and CDR2 SVAAGI. This CDR3 has 15 amino acids. Trimming took off 3 bases at V and 5 bases at J, with 14 bases between the two ends.

This clonotype was counted between two and nine times. J is TRBJ2-6 and V is TRBV5-5, with 8 nucleotides matching TRBD1. J gave up 12 bases and V 3 bases, and 5 bases lay outside the gene matches. CDR1 and CDR2 from the germline V gene are SGHKS and YYEKEE (reference sequence). The CDR3 runs 13 residues. The CDR3 sequence: CASSYEGQGVLTF. The CDR3, as DNA: TGTGCCAGCAGCTACGAAGGACAGGGCGTCCTGACTTTC.

The CDR3 spells CASRRDRYQPQHF. The CDR3 nucleotides read TGTGCCAGCAGGAGGGACCGATATCAGCCCCAGCATTTT. The chain couples TRBV12-3 or TRBV12-4 to TRBJ1-5; the D gene is possibly TRBD1 (5 bases). V lost 6 bases to trimming and J lost 5 bases, with 11 bases between them. The CDR3 covers 13 residues.

The rearrangement uses TRBV20-1 and TRBJ2-1; D might be TRBD1 (9 bases). The germline V gene has CDR1 DFQATT and CDR2 SNEGSKA (reference sequence). CDR3 size: 18 residues. Trimming removed 5 bases from V and 5 bases from J, with 28 bases in between. The CDR3 region is CSAHTEIGGDRDHNEQFF. The CDR3 DNA reads as TGCAGTGCTCACACAGAGATCGGGGGGGACAGGGACCACAATGAGCAGTTCTTC.

In this sample, this clonotype turned up many times. The V gene is TRBV11-1, the J gene TRBJ2-1; 11 bases fit TRBD2. The CDR3 covers 14 residues. The J segment lost 8 bases and the V segment lost 1 base, leaving 1 base of the junction unmatched. CDR1 SGHAT and CDR2 FQDESV come from the germline V gene (reference sequence). The CDR3 spells CASSLVLAGDEQFF. The CDR3 DNA sequence: TGTGCCAGCAGCTTAGTACTAGCGGGAGATGAGCAGTTCTTC.

This clonotype was counted at least ten times. This rearrangement joins TRBV12-3 or TRBV12-4 to TRBJ1-1; D gene ambiguous. Between the trimmed V and J ends, which lost 2 bases and 1 base, there was a span of 8 bases. The CDR3 has 14 amino acids. CDR3 coding DNA: TGTGCCAGCAGTTTATTTTCCCCGAACACTGAAGCTTTCTTT. It is translated as CASSLFSPNTEAFF.

The chain employs TRBV12-5 and TRBJ2-7, with D possibly TRBD2 on 5 matching bases. CDR3 length: 12 residues. Trimming stripped 5 bases from V and 4 bases from J, with 9 bases between. CDR1 LGHNT and CDR2 FRNRAP come from the germline V gene. The CDR3 here is CASGLTGYEQYF. The CDR3 nucleotides read TGTGCTAGTGGTCTCACGGGGTACGAGCAGTACTTC.

This clonotype showed up many times. The chain carries TRBV20-1 and TRBJ1-5; D is unclear. This CDR3 spans 15 amino acids. With 0 bases removed from V and 1 base from J, the gap between germline ends came to 10 bases. CDR1 is DFQATT and CDR2 is SNEGSKA in the germline V gene (reference sequence). The CDR3 nucleotides read TGCAGTGCTAGAGACTCCGCCGTAAGCAATCAGCCCCAGCATTTT. This encodes CSARDSAVSNQPQHF.